The rows below give T cell receptor beta chains drawn from one sample of a study of shared clonotypes between healthy human individuals. Generated by immunoSEQ multiplex PCR, the TCRdb table keeps only in-frame clones and is missing some. This table has 2 million to 2.5 million clones, about 93% appearing once. The source material was naive CD8+ T cells from PBMCs. The receptors originated from a man younger than 30 in good health. Some clones in this sample may be carry-over from other donors' samples. Each CDR3 is given without its conserved first and last residue. The order of the fields is clone size, J gene, V gene, CDR3 protein. Size is omitted from some rows. Given values are once, few, many or a class for expanded clones.

abundance: -
j_gene: TRBJ2-7
v_gene: TRBV28
CDR3aa: ASSSWDSVWEQY

abundance: -
j_gene: TRBJ1-5
v_gene: TRBV2
CDR3aa: ASTEGQNQPQH

abundance: -
j_gene: TRBJ2-1
v_gene: TRBV28
CDR3aa: ASSFGAGNNEQF

abundance: -
j_gene: TRBJ2-7
v_gene: TRBV11-2
CDR3aa: ASSSQGSIRSYEQY

abundance: once
j_gene: TRBJ1-2
v_gene: TRBV9
CDR3aa: ASSFSGGNYGYT

abundance: -
j_gene: TRBJ2-7
v_gene: TRBV4-1
CDR3aa: ASSQGVGGSAYEQY

abundance: -
j_gene: TRBJ2-1
v_gene: TRBV5-8
CDR3aa: ASGRTSGSGQF

abundance: once
j_gene: TRBJ2-3
v_gene: TRBV4-1
CDR3aa: ASSQGVDTQY

abundance: -
j_gene: TRBJ1-1
v_gene: TRBV5-1
CDR3aa: ASSQTGDTEAF

abundance: -
j_gene: TRBJ2-7
v_gene: TRBV7-8
CDR3aa: ASSLLGGPTTEQY

abundance: -
j_gene: TRBJ2-5
v_gene: TRBV15
CDR3aa: ATSREGWGAQETQY

abundance: -
j_gene: TRBJ2-2
v_gene: TRBV7-9
CDR3aa: ASSPPSGRAATGELF

abundance: once
j_gene: TRBJ1-5
v_gene: TRBV27
CDR3aa: ASRPGGSNQPQH

abundance: -
j_gene: TRBJ2-1
v_gene: TRBV7-9
CDR3aa: ASSSSGSRNEQF

abundance: few
j_gene: TRBJ1-1
v_gene: TRBV28
CDR3aa: ALLINTEAF

abundance: -
j_gene: TRBJ2-1
v_gene: TRBV27
CDR3aa: ASAEGGDWGVGNEQF

abundance: -
j_gene: TRBJ1-1
v_gene: TRBV6-5
CDR3aa: ASSYYRGMSEAF

abundance: -
j_gene: TRBJ2-7
v_gene: TRBV28
CDR3aa: ASDGGARTESSYEQY

abundance: -
j_gene: TRBJ2-5
v_gene: TRBV4-1
CDR3aa: ASSQRTGQGGGETQY

abundance: -
j_gene: TRBJ1-3
v_gene: TRBV2
CDR3aa: ASSGKTGSGNTIY

abundance: -
j_gene: TRBJ2-5
v_gene: TRBV7-3
CDR3aa: ASSPDPAETQY

abundance: -
j_gene: TRBJ1-5
v_gene: TRBV27
CDR3aa: ASSLSRGPHQPQH

abundance: -
j_gene: TRBJ2-7
v_gene: TRBV7-2
CDR3aa: ASSWTSGRMGSYEQY

abundance: -
j_gene: TRBJ1-2
v_gene: TRBV28
CDR3aa: ASSLSRQWRYGYT

abundance: -
j_gene: TRBJ2-7
v_gene: TRBV27
CDR3aa: ASSPLRAYEQY

abundance: -
j_gene: TRBJ2-7
v_gene: TRBV7-9
CDR3aa: ASSLEALGLPYEQY

abundance: -
j_gene: TRBJ1-1
v_gene: TRBV28
CDR3aa: ASSLGGVEAF

abundance: few
j_gene: TRBJ1-5
v_gene: TRBV19
CDR3aa: ASTRTAYNQPQH

abundance: -
j_gene: TRBJ2-2
v_gene: TRBV2
CDR3aa: ASQFRTDNTGELF

abundance: -
j_gene: TRBJ2-3
v_gene: TRBV7-9
CDR3aa: ASSPRDSYHTDTQY

abundance: few
j_gene: TRBJ1-5
v_gene: TRBV7-8
CDR3aa: ASSPARGSNQPQH

abundance: -
j_gene: TRBJ1-1
v_gene: TRBV5-5
CDR3aa: ASSWPVRAPGTEAF

abundance: -
j_gene: TRBJ2-7
v_gene: TRBV28
CDR3aa: ASSLDGLSYEQY

abundance: -
j_gene: TRBJ2-1
v_gene: TRBV30
CDR3aa: AWSSREAPPYNEQF

abundance: -
j_gene: TRBJ1-2
v_gene: TRBV4-1
CDR3aa: ASSQEPRGGGYT

abundance: -
j_gene: TRBJ1-2
v_gene: TRBV27
CDR3aa: ASSGQDSNYGYT

abundance: -
j_gene: TRBJ2-1
v_gene: TRBV9
CDR3aa: ASSDHRTGRSNEQF

abundance: -
j_gene: TRBJ1-1
v_gene: TRBV19
CDR3aa: ASRWVGGRTEAF

abundance: once
j_gene: TRBJ1-4
v_gene: TRBV30
CDR3aa: AWSYGTPEVF

abundance: -
j_gene: TRBJ2-2
v_gene: TRBV6-5
CDR3aa: ASSYQWTGELF

abundance: -
j_gene: TRBJ2-2
v_gene: TRBV4-3
CDR3aa: ASSQAAGDTGELF

abundance: -
j_gene: TRBJ2-5
v_gene: TRBV27
CDR3aa: ASGTSGRQETQY

abundance: -
j_gene: TRBJ2-1
v_gene: TRBV19
CDR3aa: ASSFTLGGPVSEF

abundance: -
j_gene: TRBJ2-2
v_gene: TRBV19
CDR3aa: ASSRREDTGELF

abundance: -
j_gene: TRBJ2-7
v_gene: TRBV5-6
CDR3aa: ASSYAGAYEQY

abundance: -
j_gene: TRBJ2-1
v_gene: TRBV10-2
CDR3aa: ASSEGTPDEQF

abundance: -
j_gene: TRBJ2-1
v_gene: TRBV7-7
CDR3aa: ASSLAVGRGYNEQF

abundance: -
j_gene: TRBJ2-7
v_gene: TRBV19
CDR3aa: ASSMRGVHEQY

abundance: -
j_gene: TRBJ2-7
v_gene: TRBV7-6
CDR3aa: ASSLEGYSYEQY

abundance: -
j_gene: TRBJ2-2
v_gene: TRBV9
CDR3aa: ASSLTGTGELF

abundance: -
j_gene: TRBJ2-1
v_gene: TRBV13
CDR3aa: ASSFSSGPYNEQF

abundance: -
j_gene: TRBJ2-1
v_gene: TRBV9
CDR3aa: ASSGGLSYNEQF

abundance: -
j_gene: TRBJ1-5
v_gene: TRBV9
CDR3aa: ASSVGNSNQPQH

abundance: -
j_gene: TRBJ2-1
v_gene: TRBV19
CDR3aa: ASMEDSGSYNEQF

abundance: -
j_gene: TRBJ2-1
v_gene: TRBV4-1
CDR3aa: ASSRGYNEQF

abundance: once
j_gene: TRBJ2-2
v_gene: TRBV10-1
CDR3aa: ASSVAGAPYTGELF